This T cell receptor (beta chain) was recorded in a study of early T cells in non-severe SARS-CoV-2 infection. Across the study: Whole-blood bulk RNA, unsorted, was sequenced, and chains were unpaired.

Germline assignment: CDR1 SGHKS and CDR2 YYEKEE (reference sequence). Trimming took 1 base from V and 2 from J, leaving 15 bases between them. The CDR3 extends over 16 amino acids. Unique molecular identifiers were attached to individual cDNA molecules. TCRdb re-called the 5' RACE reads with MiXCR, one entry per CDR3 protein. The data hold roughly 60,000 distinct CDR3 sequences, with roughly 12% observed a single time. In its sample, this clonotype was seen many times. The clonotype was recovered from an adult who was a healthcare worker with PCR-confirmed SARS-CoV-2 infection or an uninfected control (not recorded which). Sequenced sample: whole blood. The rearrangement uses TRBV5-5 and TRBJ1-2; no clear D gene. CDR3 residues: CASSLKVLIQNYGYTF. The CDR3 DNA follows: TGTGCCAGCAGCTTGAAAGTACTTATCCAGAACTATGGCTACACCTTC.